This T cell receptor beta chain stems from a study of blood T cell repertoires in COVID-19. The Seattle patients joined while their infection was active and were tracked longitudinally afterward. Original data processing: Estimation of nucleated cell counts relied on the amplification of reference gene primers. Profiled with immunoSEQ multiplex PCR; TCRdb holds only in-frame clones, not every one. V and J calls and clone size are as listed in that table; D and trimming were resolved from the DNA. There are about 250,000 clones in the sample; 88% occur only once, and roughly 6.8% lies in the top ten. The sequence derives from a woman younger than 45 with COVID-19, enrolled during active disease. What was sequenced was peripheral blood.

The CDR3 nucleotides read TGTGCCAGCAGCCTTACGGGACTAGCCGATGAGCAGTTCTTC. It yields the protein CASSLTGLADEQFF. V usage is TRBV7-2 and J usage is TRBJ2-1; 9 positions agree with TRBD2. The CDR3 contains 14 residues. V trimming: 5 bases; J trimming: 8 bases; junction bases outside the gene matches: 7. Germline V lookup: CDR1 SGHTA, CDR2 FQGNSA. Using reference TRBV7-2 and TRBJ2-1 for the parts outside the CDR3, the full variable domain is GAGVSQSPSNKVTEKGKDVELRCDPISGHTALYWYRQSLGQGLEFLIYFQGNSAPDKSGLPSDRFSAERTGGSVSTLTIQRTQQEDSAVYLCASSLTGLADEQFFGPGTRLTVL.